The T cell receptor (beta chain) described here comes from a study of blood T cell repertoires in COVID-19. Study summary: Material from acute and convalescent COVID-19 was sourced from the United States, Italy and Spain. PBMCs, B-cell-depleted T cells, or T cells provided the cDNA or gDNA that made up the material.

Trimming took 0 bases from V and 5 from J; bases not matched to a gene: 6. The germline gives CDR1 SGHRS, CDR2 YFSETQ. The CDR3 is 16 amino acids. Participant age was roughly 18 to 90 years, and participants resided in fewer than 25 US areas. The study assigned cohorts using participant-reported clinical history. Using immunoSEQ multiplex PCR, the repertoire was profiled, and TCRdb retains in-frame clones only, with some absent. The sample gives a few hundred thousand clones, over 75% of which show up once; more than 3% is in the top ten. This clonotype was sampled from a woman aged 55-69 years who had recovered from COVID-19. The specimen sequenced was PBMCs or T cells enriched from blood (not recorded which). The rearrangement uses TRBV5-1 and TRBJ2-7; 12 nucleotides agree with TRBD1. CDR3 loop: CASSLGAGTGGNEQYF. CDR3 in DNA: TGCGCCAGCAGCTTGGGTGCCGGGACAGGGGGCAACGAGCAGTACTTC. Filled out from reference TRBV5-1 and TRBJ2-7, the complete variable domain reads KAGVTQTPRYLIKTRGQQVTLSCSPISGHRSVSWYQQTPGQGLQFLFEYFSETQRNKGNFPGRFSGRQFSNSRSEMNVSTLELGDSALYLCASSLGAGTGGNEQYFGPGTRLTVT.